This record covers a single T cell receptor beta chain. The data were taken from a study of blood T cell repertoires in COVID-19. The protocol was immunoSEQ multiplex PCR, while the TCRdb copy is restricted to in-frame clones and leaves out a portion. The sample contains over 130,000 clones, around 80% of which appear only once. CDR1 and CDR2 from the germline V gene are LNHDA and SQIVND (reference sequence). CDR3 length: 12 amino acids. V lost 10 bases and J lost 9; bases outside the gene matches: 10. The sequence came from a woman of 80 years or more with active or convalescent COVID-19. This chain connects TRBV19 to TRBJ1-2; TRBD1 matches at 8 bases. The sequencing sample was made of peripheral blood. CDR3 amino acids: CATTLNRGSYTF. The CDR3 DNA follows: TGTGCCACTACTTTAAACAGGGGGAGCTACACCTTC.